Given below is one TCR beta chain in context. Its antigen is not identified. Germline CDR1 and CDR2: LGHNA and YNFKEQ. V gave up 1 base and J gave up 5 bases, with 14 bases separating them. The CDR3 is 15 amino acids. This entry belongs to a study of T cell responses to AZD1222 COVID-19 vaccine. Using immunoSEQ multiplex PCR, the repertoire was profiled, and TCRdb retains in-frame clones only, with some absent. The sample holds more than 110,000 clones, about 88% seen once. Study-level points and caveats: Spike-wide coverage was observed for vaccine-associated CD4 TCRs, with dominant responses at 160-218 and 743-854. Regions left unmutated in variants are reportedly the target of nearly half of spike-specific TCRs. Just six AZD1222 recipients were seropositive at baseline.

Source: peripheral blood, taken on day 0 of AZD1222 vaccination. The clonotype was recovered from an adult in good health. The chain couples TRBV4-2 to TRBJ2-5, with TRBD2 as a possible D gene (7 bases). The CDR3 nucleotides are TGTGCCAGCAGCCAAGTCGCGGGGGCAGGGGAGACCCAGTACTTC. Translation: CASSQVAGAGETQYF.